A single sample is the source of the 16 T cell receptor beta chains below, sequenced in a study of T cell changes during pregnancy in multiple sclerosis (dated by TCRdb to the late 2010s). The library was prepared using the immunoSEQ multiplex PCR assay. The table comes from immuneACCESS by way of TCRdb, which keeps in-frame sequences with V and J called. Part of the clones is missing from these tables; in studies checked, under half for an unresolved V gene and the rest for unknown reasons. In this sample the table shows 32,000 or so clones, roughly nine tenths of which occur a single time. The leading ten clones occupy about 4.9% of the sample. Sequences were derived from CD8+ T cells from peripheral blood mononuclear cells, sampled in the first trimester of pregnancy. These receptor sequences come from a female donor with multiple sclerosis, enrolled in a pregnancy study.

This chain joins TRBV4-1 and TRBJ1-3; TRBD1 aligns across 9 bases. CDR3 size: 15 residues. V lost 3 bases to trimming and J lost 2 bases; unmatched junction nucleotides: 2. Germline loops: CDR1 MGHRA, CDR2 YSYEKL. Here the CDR3 reads CASSHTGGTGNTIYF. In nucleotides, the CDR3 is TGCGCCAGCAGCCACACAGGGGGCACTGGAAACACCATATATTTT.

V gene TRBV5-6 combines with J gene TRBJ2-3, with D possibly being TRBD1 (5 bases). Per germline, CDR1 SGHDT and CDR2 YYEEEE. The CDR3 totals 14 residues. V lost 4 bases to trimming and J lost 2 bases, with 11 bases between them. The CDR3 here is CASSPTELTDTQYF. CDR3 in DNA: TGTGCCAGCAGCCCGACAGAACTCACAGATACGCAGTATTTT.

The genes are TRBV11-2 and TRBJ2-5; 8 bases map to TRBD2. Germline values: CDR1 SGHAT, CDR2 FQNNGV. V trimming: 9 bases; J trimming: 2 bases; junction bases outside the gene matches: 14. The CDR3 consists of 16 residues. CDR3 residues: CASRERELSGQETQYF. The CDR3 nucleotides are TGTGCCAGTCGGGAGCGGGAGTTGAGTGGGCAAGAGACCCAGTACTTC.

A few counts support this clone. One junction end disagrees with the germline gene, perhaps due to a read error. The rearrangement joins TRBV9 to TRBJ1-4; 7 bases map to TRBD1. The CDR3 length is 15 residues. Germline lookup yields CDR1 SGDLS and CDR2 YYNGEE. This CDR3 reads CASSVAGQANEKLFF. CDR3 DNA sequence: TGTGCCAGCAGCGTAGCCGGACAGGCTAACGAAAAACTGTTTTTT.

V gene TRBV5-6 combines with J gene TRBJ2-7; TRBD1 matches 7 bases. V shed 4 bases and J 4 bases; nucleotides not matched to a gene: 11. The CDR3 is 15 amino acids. Per germline, CDR1 SGHDT and CDR2 YYEEEE. In DNA form, the CDR3 reads TGTGCCAGCAGCCCTAGGGCAGGGGGATTTTACGAGCAGTACTTC. Translating gives CASSPRAGGFYEQYF.

The V gene is TRBV5-5, the J gene TRBJ2-3; D might be TRBD1 (5 bases). The V gene lost 4 bases and the J gene lost 6 bases, with 18 bases spanning the gap. CDR3 length equals 15 residues. Germline V gene sequence: CDR1 SGHKS, CDR2 YYEKEE (reference sequence). Here the CDR3 reads CASSQGDSPGDTQYF. The CDR3, as DNA: TGTGCCAGCAGCCAGGGCGATAGTCCTGGGGATACGCAGTATTTT.

The DNA for the CDR3 is TGTGCCAGCCCTCTAGCGGGAGTCACCGGGGAGCTGTTTTTT. Protein: CASPLAGVTGELFF. V and J are TRBV19 and TRBJ2-2; 10 nucleotides match TRBD2. The CDR3 is made up of 14 amino acids. The trim removed 9 bases at V and 4 bases at J, leaving 5 bases unmatched. Germline CDR1 and CDR2: LNHDA and SQIVND (reference sequence).

V is TRBV7-9 and J is TRBJ2-7; a possible D gene is TRBD2 (6 bases). Germline V gene data show CDR1 as SEHNR and CDR2 as FQNEAQ (reference sequence). V dropped 6 bases and J dropped 3 bases, with 9 bases sitting between them. The CDR3 has 12 residues. The CDR3 loop is CASSGGIYEQYF. The CDR3 DNA reads TGTGCCAGCAGTGGGGGGATCTACGAGCAGTACTTC.

The chain recombines TRBV4-3 with TRBJ2-7; possibly TRBD1 for D (5 bases). The germline V gene encodes CDR1 LGHNA and CDR2 YSLEER. The CDR3 extends over 14 amino acids. Trimming cost V 0 bases and J 3 bases, with 9 bases left between them. CDR3 loop: CASSQDGADYEQYF. The DNA for the CDR3 is TGCGCCAGCAGCCAAGATGGGGCAGACTACGAGCAGTACTTC.

CDR3 coding DNA: TGTGCCAGCAGCAGGGTAACGGGCTCTGGAAACACCATATATTTT. Translated: CASSRVTGSGNTIYF. The chain couples TRBV6-1 to TRBJ1-3; possibly TRBD1 for D (5 bases). The CDR3 has 15 amino acids. Per the germline V gene, CDR1 is MNHNS and CDR2 is SASEGT. V was clipped by 6 bases and J by 0 bases, with 12 bases between them.

This clone has only one observation. V gene TRBV10-3 combines with J gene TRBJ1-2, with 11 bases aligning to TRBD1. The CDR3 has 17 residues. The germline V gene encodes CDR1 ENHRY and CDR2 SYGVKD. Trimming cost V 4 bases and J 4 bases; bases outside gene matches: 11. The CDR3 loop is CAISVRDRGFMVYGYTF. As DNA, the CDR3 is TGTGCCATCAGTGTGCGGGACAGGGGGTTTATGGTCTATGGCTACACCTTC.

This sequence joins TRBV27 and TRBJ2-3, with D unclear. CDR1 and CDR2 (germline): MNHEY, SMNVEV (reference sequence). The CDR3 consists of 15 residues. V lost 6 bases, J lost 3 bases, and 16 bases lay in between. CDR3 sequence: CASSLYAPSTDTQYF. The CDR3 DNA is TGTGCCAGCAGCCTCTACGCCCCCTCGACAGATACGCAGTATTTT.

The gene calls are TRBV27 and TRBJ2-7, with D possibly matching TRBD1 (5 bases). Germline V gene sequence: CDR1 MNHEY, CDR2 SMNVEV (reference sequence). CDR3 length equals 15 residues. The V and J ends lost 6 bases and 0 bases respectively, with 15 bases between them. Here the CDR3 reads CASSAYQGSSYEQYF. The CDR3 nucleotides read TGTGCCAGCAGCGCCTATCAGGGAAGCTCCTACGAGCAGTACTTC.

This clone is medium-sized. The rearrangement links TRBV29-1 to TRBJ2-1; 8 bases fit TRBD2. Germline CDR1 is SQVTM and CDR2 is ANQGSEA. The CDR3 extends over 12 amino acids. V was pared by 5 bases and J by 6 bases, with 3 bases of the junction left unmatched. DNA for the CDR3: TGCAGCGTTCGTCGGGGGGGCAATGAGCAGTTCTTC. Amino acids: CSVRRGGNEQFF.

The J gene is TRBJ2-7, the V gene TRBV28; 8 bases line up with TRBD2. The germline CDR1 and CDR2 sequences are MDHEN and SYDVKM. The V and J ends lost 7 bases and 5 bases, in that order; junction bases with no gene match: 10. This CDR3 spans 14 amino acids. The CDR3 DNA sequence: TGTGCCAGCAAAGAAACGGGACTAGTCCACGAGCAGTACTTC. The encoded protein is CASKETGLVHEQYF.

The chain is built from TRBV19 and TRBJ2-7; 9 bases match TRBD1. V shed 6 bases and J 2 bases; nucleotides not matched to a gene: 8. Germline CDR1 reads LNHDA; CDR2 reads SQIVND (reference sequence). The CDR3 totals 15 residues. The DNA of the CDR3 is TGTGCCAGTAGGATCGACGGACAGGGGACCTACGAGCAGTACTTC. Protein sequence: CASRIDGQGTYEQYF.